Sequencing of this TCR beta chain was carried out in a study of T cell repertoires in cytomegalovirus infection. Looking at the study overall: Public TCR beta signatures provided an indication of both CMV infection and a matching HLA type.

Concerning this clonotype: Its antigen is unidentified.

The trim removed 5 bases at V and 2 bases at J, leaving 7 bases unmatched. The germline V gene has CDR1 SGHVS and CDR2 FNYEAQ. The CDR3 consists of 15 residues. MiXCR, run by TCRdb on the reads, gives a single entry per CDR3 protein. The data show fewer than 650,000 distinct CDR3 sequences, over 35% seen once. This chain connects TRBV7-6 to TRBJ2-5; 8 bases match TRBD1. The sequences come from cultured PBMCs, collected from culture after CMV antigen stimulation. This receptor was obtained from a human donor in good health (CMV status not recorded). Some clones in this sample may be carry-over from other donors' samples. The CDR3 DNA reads TGTGCCAGCAGCCCCTCAGGGGGCGAGCAAGAGACCCAGTACTTC. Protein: CASSPSGGEQETQYF.